One and the same sample provided the 9 T cell receptor beta chains below, sequenced in a study of T-cell memory formation after mild COVID-19. TCRdb re-analysed the 5' RACE reads in MiXCR, keeping a single row per CDR3 protein. The data hold around 300,000 distinct CDR3 sequences, with over 11% observed a single time. The sequencing input was PBMCs or a T cell subset sorted from them (not recorded which). These receptors originate from a man in his late teens or twenties who had mild COVID-19 (a few samples of this study predate the infection). Cell type and time point are not known.

The V and J genes are TRBV6-5 and TRBJ1-1; D ambiguous. The CDR3 has 12 amino acids. Germline loops: CDR1 MNHEY, CDR2 SVGAGI. The V gene lost 0 bases and the J gene lost 11 bases, with 10 bases spanning the gap. The CDR3, as DNA: TGTGCCAGCAGTTACTCGGGAGGGTTGGCTTTCTTT. Protein sequence: CASSYSGGLAFF.

This clonotype was picked up many times. V gene TRBV11-2 combines with J gene TRBJ2-1; D is unresolved. This CDR3 has 12 residues. Trimming left V 1 base short and J 10 bases short, with 8 bases between. CDR1 and CDR2 (germline): SGHAT, FQNNGV. The CDR3 here is CASSLGVEEQFF. Written as DNA, the CDR3 is TGTGCCAGCAGCTTAGGGGTAGAGGAGCAGTTCTTC.

This clonotype was counted ten times or more. The chain recombines TRBV11-1 with TRBJ2-1; 9 positions match TRBD2. CDR3 length equals 21 residues. J gave up 4 bases and V 4 bases, and 23 bases lay outside the gene matches. The germline gives CDR1 SGHAT, CDR2 FQDESV (reference sequence). Here the CDR3 DNA reads TGTGCCAGCAGCTCACCAAGGCCCGGGACAGATCTAGCGGGGACTTACAATGAGCAGTTCTTC. This translates into CASSSPRPGTDLAGTYNEQFF.

This clonotype was counted at least ten times. This rearrangement joins TRBV5-1 to TRBJ2-7; D is undetermined. Germline CDR1 is SGHRS and CDR2 is YFSETQ. The germline V and J ends were trimmed by 2 bases and 7 bases, with 10 bases remaining between them. The CDR3 consists of 12 residues. CDR3 in amino acids: CASSFLGDEQYF. The DNA for the CDR3 is TGCGCCAGCAGCTTCCTTGGAGATGAGCAGTACTTC.

V usage is TRBV4-3 and J usage is TRBJ1-5, with unresolved D. Germline V gene data show CDR1 as LGHNA and CDR2 as YSLEER. The CDR3 extends over 14 amino acids. V dropped 4 bases and J dropped 0 bases, with 7 bases sitting between them. The CDR3 protein is CASSPSSSNQPQHF. CDR3 DNA sequence: TGCGCCAGCAGCCCTAGTAGTAGCAATCAGCCCCAGCATTTT.

In its sample, this clonotype was seen a few times. The rearrangement joins TRBV20-1 to TRBJ2-5; D possibly corresponds to TRBD2 (5 bases). The CDR3 length is 10 residues. Trimming stripped 8 bases from V and 5 bases from J, with 9 bases between. CDR1 is DFQATT and CDR2 is SNEGSKA in the germline V gene (reference sequence). The CDR3 sequence: CSTGGETQYF. Written as DNA, the CDR3 is TGCAGTACGGGCGGGGAGACCCAGTACTTC.

The rearrangement uses TRBV24-1 and TRBJ2-3; D not certain. CDR3 length: 12 amino acids. CDR1 and CDR2 (germline): KGHDR, SFDVKD. Trimming removed 7 bases from V and 4 bases from J, with 8 bases in between. Here the CDR3 DNA reads TGTGCCACCAGATCTGGTTCAGATACGCAGTATTTT. Amino acids: CATRSGSDTQYF.

V and J are TRBV4-3 and TRBJ1-4; D is unclear. CDR3 length equals 14 residues. CDR1 LGHNA and CDR2 YSLEER come from the germline V gene. Trimming stripped 0 bases from V and 4 bases from J, with 6 bases between. CDR3 DNA: TGCGCCAGCAGCCAAGATTGGCTTAATGAAAAACTGTTTTTT. As protein: CASSQDWLNEKLFF.

The chain has TRBV29-1 and TRBJ1-2; D is unresolved. Trimming took off 4 bases at V and 0 bases at J, with 12 bases between the two ends. This CDR3 has 14 amino acids. Germline V gene lookup returns CDR1 SQVTM and CDR2 ANQGSEA. The CDR3 region is CSVGGRLTNYGYTF. The DNA for the CDR3 is TGCAGCGTTGGCGGCAGGTTGACTAACTATGGCTACACCTTC.